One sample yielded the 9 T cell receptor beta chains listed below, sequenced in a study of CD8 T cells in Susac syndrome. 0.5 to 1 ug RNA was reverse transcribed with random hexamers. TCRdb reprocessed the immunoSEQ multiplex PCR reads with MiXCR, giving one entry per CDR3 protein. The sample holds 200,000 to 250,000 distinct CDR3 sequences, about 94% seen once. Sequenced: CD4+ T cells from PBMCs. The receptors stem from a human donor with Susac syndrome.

The CDR3 region is CASSFGSPGELFF. Here the CDR3 DNA reads TGTGCCAGCAGTTTCGGGTCCCCCGGGGAGCTGTTTTTT. The chain is built from TRBV12-3 or TRBV12-4 and TRBJ2-2; the D is unclear. The CDR3 has 13 residues. V lost 3 bases and J 6 bases, leaving 8 bases between the germline ends.

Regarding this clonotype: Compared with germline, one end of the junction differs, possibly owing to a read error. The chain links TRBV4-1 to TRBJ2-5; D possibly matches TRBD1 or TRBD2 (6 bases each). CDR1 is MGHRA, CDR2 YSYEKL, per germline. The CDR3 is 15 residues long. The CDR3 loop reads CASSQEPGAGRGGNF. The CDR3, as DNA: TGCGCCAGCAGCCAAGAGCCGGGGGCGGGACGAGGGGGGAACTTC.

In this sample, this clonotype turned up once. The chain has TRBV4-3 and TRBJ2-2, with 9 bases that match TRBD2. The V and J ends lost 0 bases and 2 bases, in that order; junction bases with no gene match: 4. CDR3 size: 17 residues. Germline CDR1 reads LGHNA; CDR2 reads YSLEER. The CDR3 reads CASSQDPSGVNTGELFF. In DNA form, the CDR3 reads TGCGCCAGCAGCCAAGACCCTAGCGGGGTCAACACCGGGGAGCTGTTTTTT.

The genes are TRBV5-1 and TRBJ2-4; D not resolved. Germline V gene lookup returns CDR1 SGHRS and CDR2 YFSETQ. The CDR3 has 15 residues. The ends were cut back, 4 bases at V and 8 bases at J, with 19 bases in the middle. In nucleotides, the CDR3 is TGCGCCAGCAGCCCGGGCTCTAGAACTGGTTACATTCAGTACTTC. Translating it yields CASSPGSRTGYIQYF.

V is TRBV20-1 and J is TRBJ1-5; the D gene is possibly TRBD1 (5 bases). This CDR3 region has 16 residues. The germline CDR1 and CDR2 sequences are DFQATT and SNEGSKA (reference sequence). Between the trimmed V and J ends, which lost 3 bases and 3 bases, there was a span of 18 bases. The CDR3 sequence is CSARVPGAYYNQPQHF. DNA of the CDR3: TGCAGTGCTAGGGTTCCCGGGGCGTATTACAATCAGCCCCAGCATTTT.

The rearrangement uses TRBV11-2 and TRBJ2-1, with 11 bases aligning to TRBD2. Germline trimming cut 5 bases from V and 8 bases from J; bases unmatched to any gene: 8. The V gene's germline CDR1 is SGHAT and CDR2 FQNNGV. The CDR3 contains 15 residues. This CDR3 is CASSATSGAADEQFF. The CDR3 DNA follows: TGTGCCAGCAGCGCGACTAGCGGGGCTGCGGATGAGCAGTTCTTC.

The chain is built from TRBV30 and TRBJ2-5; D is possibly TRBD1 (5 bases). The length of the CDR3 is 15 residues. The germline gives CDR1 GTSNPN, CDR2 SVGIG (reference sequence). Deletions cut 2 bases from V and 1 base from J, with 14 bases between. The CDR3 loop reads CAWSRGQGLQETQYF. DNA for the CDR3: TGTGCCTGGAGTAGGGGTCAGGGCCTCCAAGAGACCCAGTACTTC.

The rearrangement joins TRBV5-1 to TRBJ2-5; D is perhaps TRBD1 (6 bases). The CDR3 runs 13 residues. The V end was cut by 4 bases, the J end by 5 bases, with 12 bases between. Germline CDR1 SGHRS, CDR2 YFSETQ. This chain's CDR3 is CASSNTGLETQYF. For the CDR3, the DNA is TGCGCCAGCAGCAACACAGGGTTGGAGACCCAGTACTTC.

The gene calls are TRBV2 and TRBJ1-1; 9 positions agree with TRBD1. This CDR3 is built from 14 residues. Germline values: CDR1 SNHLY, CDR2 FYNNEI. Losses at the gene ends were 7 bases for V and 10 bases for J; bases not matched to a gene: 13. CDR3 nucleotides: TGTGCCAGCATGGTCGCCGACAGGGGGGGCCCAGCTTTCTTT. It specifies CASMVADRGGPAFF.